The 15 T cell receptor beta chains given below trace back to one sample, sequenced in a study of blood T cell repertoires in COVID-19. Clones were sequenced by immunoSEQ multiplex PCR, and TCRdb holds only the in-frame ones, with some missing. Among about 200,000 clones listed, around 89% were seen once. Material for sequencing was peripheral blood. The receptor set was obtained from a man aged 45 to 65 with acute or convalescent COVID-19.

Here the CDR3 DNA reads TGCGCCAGCAGCCCTCGACAGGGCGATCAGCCCCAGCATTTT. Its translation is CASSPRQGDQPQHF. This rearrangement joins TRBV5-1 to TRBJ1-5; 7 bases map to TRBD1. Looked up from germline, CDR1 is SGHRS and CDR2 is YFSETQ. CDR3 length equals 14 residues. Trimming cost V 4 bases and J 5 bases; bases outside gene matches: 6.

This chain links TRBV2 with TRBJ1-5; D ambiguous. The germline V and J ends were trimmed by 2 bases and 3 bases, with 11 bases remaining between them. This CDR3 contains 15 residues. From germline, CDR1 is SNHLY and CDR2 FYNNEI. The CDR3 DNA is TGTGCCAGCAGTGAAAGGTCGGGGTACAATCAGCCCCAGCATTTT. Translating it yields CASSERSGYNQPQHF.

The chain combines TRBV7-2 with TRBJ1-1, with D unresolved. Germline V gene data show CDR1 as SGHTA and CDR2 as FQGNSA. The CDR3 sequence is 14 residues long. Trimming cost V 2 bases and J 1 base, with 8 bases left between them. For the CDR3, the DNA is TGTGCCAGCAGCTTATCAGACAAGAACACTGAAGCTTTCTTT. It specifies CASSLSDKNTEAFF.

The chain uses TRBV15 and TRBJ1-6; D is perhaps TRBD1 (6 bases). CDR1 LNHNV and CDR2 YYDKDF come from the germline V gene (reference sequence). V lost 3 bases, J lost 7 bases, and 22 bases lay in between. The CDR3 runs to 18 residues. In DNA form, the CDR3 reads TGTGCCACCAGCAGTCCGGTCGGCAGGGGCTTAAAAAATTCACCCCTCCACTTT. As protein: CATSSPVGRGLKNSPLHF.

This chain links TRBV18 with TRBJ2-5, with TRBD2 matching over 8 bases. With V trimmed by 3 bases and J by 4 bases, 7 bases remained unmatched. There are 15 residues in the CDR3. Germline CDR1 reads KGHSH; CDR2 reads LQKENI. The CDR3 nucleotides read TGTGCCAGCTCACCTAGCGGGGTCGGGGGAGAGACCCAGTACTTC. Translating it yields CASSPSGVGGETQYF.

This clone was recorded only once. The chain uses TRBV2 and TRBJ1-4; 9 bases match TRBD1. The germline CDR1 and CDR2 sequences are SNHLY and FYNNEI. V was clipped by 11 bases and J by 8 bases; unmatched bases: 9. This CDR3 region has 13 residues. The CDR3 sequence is CAGNRGLGEKLFF. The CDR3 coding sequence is TGTGCCGGCAACAGGGGGCTCGGGGAAAAACTGTTTTTT.

CDR3 in amino acids: CASSPQGKGQPQHF. The CDR3 DNA is TGTGCCAGCAGTCCACAGGGTAAAGGTCAGCCCCAGCATTTT. The chain has TRBV28 and TRBJ1-5, with D possibly TRBD1 on 6 matching bases. This CDR3 region has 14 residues. V dropped 5 bases and J dropped 6 bases, with 14 bases sitting between them. Per germline, CDR1 MDHEN and CDR2 SYDVKM.

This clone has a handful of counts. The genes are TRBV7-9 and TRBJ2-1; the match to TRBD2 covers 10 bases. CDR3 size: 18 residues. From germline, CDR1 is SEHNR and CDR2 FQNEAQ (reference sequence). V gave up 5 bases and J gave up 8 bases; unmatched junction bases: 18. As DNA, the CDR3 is TGTGCCAGCAGCCCCTCACGTTTGGGAGCGGGGGGGAAGGATGAGCAGTTCTTC. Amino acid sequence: CASSPSRLGAGGKDEQFF. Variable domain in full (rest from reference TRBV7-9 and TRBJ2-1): DTGVSQNPRHKITKRGQNVTFRCDPISEHNRLYWYRQTLGQGPEFLTYFQNEAQLEKSRLLSDRFSAERPKGSFSTLEIQRTEQGDSAMYLCASSPSRLGAGGKDEQFFGPGTRLTVL.

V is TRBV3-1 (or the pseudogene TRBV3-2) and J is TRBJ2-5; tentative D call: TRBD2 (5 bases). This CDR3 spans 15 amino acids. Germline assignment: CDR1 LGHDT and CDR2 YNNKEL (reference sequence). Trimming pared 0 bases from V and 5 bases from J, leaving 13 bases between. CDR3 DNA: TGTGCCAGCAGCCAAGATTTGTGGAGGCGGGAGACCCAGTACTTC. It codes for CASSQDLWRRETQYF.

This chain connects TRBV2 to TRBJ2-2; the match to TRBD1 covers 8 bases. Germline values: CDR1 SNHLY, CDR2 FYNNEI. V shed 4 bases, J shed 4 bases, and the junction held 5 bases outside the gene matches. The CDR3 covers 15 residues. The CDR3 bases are TGTGCCAGCAGTGCAGACAGGGGAGTCACCGGGGAGCTGTTTTTT. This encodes CASSADRGVTGELFF.

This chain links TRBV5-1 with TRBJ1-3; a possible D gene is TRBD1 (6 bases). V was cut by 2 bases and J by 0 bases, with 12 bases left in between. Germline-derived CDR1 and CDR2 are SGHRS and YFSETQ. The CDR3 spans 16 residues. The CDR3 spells CASSFMDRASGNTIYF. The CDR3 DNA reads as TGCGCCAGCAGCTTTATGGACAGAGCCTCTGGAAACACCATATATTTT.

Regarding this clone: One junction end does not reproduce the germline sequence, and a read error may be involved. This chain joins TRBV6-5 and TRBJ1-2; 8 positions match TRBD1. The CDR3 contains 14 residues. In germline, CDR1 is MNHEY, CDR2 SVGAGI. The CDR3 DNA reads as TGTGCCAGCAATTACAGGGGGTCACGATCTGGCTACACCTTC. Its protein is CASNYRGSRSGYTF.

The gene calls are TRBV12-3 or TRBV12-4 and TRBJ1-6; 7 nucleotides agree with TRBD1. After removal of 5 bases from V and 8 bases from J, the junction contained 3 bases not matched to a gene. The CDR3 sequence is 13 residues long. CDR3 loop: CASSRDSHSPLHF. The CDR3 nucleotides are TGTGCCAGCAGTCGGGACAGCCATTCACCCCTCCACTTT.

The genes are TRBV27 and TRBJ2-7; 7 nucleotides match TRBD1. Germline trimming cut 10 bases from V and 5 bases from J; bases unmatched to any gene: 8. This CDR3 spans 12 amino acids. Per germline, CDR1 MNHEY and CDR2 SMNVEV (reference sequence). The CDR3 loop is CATKGQLDEQYF. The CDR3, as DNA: TGTGCCACCAAGGGACAGCTTGACGAGCAGTACTTC.

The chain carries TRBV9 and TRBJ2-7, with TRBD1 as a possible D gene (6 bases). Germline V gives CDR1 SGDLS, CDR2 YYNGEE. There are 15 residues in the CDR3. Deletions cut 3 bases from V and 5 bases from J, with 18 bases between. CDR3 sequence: CASSGGSGELDEQYF. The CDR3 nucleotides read TGTGCCAGCAGCGGGGGATCAGGGGAGTTGGACGAGCAGTACTTC.